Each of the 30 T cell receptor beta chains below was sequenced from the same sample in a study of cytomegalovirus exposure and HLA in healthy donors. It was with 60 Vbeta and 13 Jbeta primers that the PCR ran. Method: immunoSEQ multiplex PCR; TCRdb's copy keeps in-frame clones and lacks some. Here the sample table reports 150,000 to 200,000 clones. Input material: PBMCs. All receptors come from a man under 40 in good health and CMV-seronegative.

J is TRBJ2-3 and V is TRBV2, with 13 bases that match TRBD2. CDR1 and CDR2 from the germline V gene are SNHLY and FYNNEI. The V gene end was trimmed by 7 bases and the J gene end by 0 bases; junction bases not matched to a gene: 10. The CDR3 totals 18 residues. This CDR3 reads CASIKLAGGLSSTDTQYF. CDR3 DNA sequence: TGTGCCAGCATTAAACTAGCGGGAGGGCTTTCTAGCACAGATACGCAGTATTTT.

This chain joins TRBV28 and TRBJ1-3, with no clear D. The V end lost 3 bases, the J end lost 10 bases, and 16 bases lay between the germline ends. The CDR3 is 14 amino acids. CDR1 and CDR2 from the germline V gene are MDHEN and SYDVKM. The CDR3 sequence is CASSLVRTPGTIYF. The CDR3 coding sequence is TGTGCCAGCAGTTTGGTCAGGACCCCGGGAACCATATATTTT.

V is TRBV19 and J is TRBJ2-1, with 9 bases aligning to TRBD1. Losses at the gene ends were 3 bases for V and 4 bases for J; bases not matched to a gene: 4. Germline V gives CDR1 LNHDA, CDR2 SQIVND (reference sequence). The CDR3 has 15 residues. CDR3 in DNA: TGTGCCAGTAGTATGGGGACAGGGAGTTACAATGAGCAGTTCTTC. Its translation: CASSMGTGSYNEQFF. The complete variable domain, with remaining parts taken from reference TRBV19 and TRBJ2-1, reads DGGITQSPKYLFRKEGQNVTLSCEQNLNHDAMYWYRQDPGQGLRLIYYSQIVNDFQKGDIAEGYSVSREKKESFPLTVTSAQKNPTAFYLCASSMGTGSYNEQFFGPGTRLTVL.

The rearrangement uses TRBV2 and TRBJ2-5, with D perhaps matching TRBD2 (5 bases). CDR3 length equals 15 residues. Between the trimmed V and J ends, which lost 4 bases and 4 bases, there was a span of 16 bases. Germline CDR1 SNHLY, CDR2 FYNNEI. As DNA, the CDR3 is TGTGCCAGCAGTGTCAATACGGGGTATGGAGAGACCCAGTACTTC. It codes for CASSVNTGYGETQYF.

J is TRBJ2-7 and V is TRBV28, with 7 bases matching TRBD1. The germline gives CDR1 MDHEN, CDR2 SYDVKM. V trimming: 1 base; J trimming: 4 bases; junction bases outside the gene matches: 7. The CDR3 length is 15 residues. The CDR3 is CASSLYGTALYEQYF. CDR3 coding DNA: TGTGCCAGCAGTTTATACGGGACAGCTTTGTACGAGCAGTACTTC.

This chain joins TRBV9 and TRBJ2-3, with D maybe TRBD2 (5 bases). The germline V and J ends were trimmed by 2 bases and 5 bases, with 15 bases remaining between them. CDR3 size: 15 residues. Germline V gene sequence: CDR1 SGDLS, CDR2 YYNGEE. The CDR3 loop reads CASSVSGFRQDTQYF. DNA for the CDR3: TGTGCCAGCAGCGTCTCGGGGTTCCGCCAAGATACGCAGTATTTT.

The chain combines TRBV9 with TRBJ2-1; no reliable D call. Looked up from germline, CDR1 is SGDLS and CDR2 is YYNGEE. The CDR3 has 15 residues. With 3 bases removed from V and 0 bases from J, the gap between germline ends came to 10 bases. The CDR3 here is CASSDAKSSYNEQFF. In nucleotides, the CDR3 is TGTGCCAGCAGCGACGCCAAGAGCTCCTACAATGAGCAGTTCTTC.

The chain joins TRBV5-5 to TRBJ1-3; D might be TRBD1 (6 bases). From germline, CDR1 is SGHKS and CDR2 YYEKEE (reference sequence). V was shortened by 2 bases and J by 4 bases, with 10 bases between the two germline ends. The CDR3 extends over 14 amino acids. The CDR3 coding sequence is TGTGCCAGCAGCTTACAGGGTTTCGGAAACACCATATATTTT. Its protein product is CASSLQGFGNTIYF.

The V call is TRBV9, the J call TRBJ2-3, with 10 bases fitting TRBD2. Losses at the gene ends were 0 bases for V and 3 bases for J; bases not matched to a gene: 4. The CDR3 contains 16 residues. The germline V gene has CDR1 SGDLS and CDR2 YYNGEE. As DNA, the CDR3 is TGTGCCAGCAGCGTAGCTTGGACTAGCGGAACAGATACGCAGTATTTT. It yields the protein CASSVAWTSGTDTQYF.

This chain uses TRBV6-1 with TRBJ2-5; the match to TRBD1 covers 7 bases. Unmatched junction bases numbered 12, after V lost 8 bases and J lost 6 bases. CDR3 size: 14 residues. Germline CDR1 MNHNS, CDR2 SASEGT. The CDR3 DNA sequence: TGTGCCAGCGGATCTTGGGGACAGAGGCAGACCCAGTACTTC. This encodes CASGSWGQRQTQYF.

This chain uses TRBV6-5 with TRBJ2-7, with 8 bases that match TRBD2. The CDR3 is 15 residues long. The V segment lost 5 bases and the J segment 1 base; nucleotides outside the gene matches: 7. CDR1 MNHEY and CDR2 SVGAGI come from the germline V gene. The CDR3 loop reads CASSPGGGRSYEQYF. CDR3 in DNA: TGTGCCAGCAGTCCGGGGGGCGGGAGGTCCTACGAGCAGTACTTC.

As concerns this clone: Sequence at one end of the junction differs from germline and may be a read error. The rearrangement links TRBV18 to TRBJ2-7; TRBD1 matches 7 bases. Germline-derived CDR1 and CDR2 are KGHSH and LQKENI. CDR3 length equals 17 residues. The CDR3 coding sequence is TGTGCCAGCTCGCCACGACCTGCCGGGACAGCGGCCTACGAGCAGTACTTC. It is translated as CASSPRPAGTAAYEQYF.

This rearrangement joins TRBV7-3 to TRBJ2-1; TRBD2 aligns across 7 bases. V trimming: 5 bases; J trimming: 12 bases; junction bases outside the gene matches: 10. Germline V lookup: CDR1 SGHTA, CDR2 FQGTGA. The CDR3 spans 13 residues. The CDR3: CASSPDPSGGQFF. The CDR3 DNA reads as TGTGCCAGCAGCCCAGATCCCTCGGGGGGGCAGTTCTTC.

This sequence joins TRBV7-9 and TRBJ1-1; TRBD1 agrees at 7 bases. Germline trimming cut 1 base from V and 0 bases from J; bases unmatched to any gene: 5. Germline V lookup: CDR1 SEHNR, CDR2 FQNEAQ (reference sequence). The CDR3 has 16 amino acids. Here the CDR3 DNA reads TGTGCCAGCAGCTTAGGGGGACAGCTCATGAACACTGAAGCTTTCTTT. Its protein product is CASSLGGQLMNTEAFF.

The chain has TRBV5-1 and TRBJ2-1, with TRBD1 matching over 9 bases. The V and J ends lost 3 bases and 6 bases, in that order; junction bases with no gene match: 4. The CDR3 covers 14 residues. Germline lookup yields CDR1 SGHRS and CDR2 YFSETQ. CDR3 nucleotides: TGCGCCAGCAGCTCACTGGACAGGGGCAATGAGCAGTTCTTC. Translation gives CASSSLDRGNEQFF.

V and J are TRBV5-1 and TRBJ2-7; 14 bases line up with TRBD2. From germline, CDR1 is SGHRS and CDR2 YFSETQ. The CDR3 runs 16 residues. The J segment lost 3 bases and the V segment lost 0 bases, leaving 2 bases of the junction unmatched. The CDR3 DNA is TGCGCCAGCAGCTTGGGACTAGCGGGGGGGGTCTACGAGCAGTACTTC. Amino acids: CASSLGLAGGVYEQYF. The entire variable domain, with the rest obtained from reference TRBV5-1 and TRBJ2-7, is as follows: KAGVTQTPRYLIKTRGQQVTLSCSPISGHRSVSWYQQTPGQGLQFLFEYFSETQRNKGNFPGRFSGRQFSNSRSEMNVSTLELGDSALYLCASSLGLAGGVYEQYFGPGTRLTVT.

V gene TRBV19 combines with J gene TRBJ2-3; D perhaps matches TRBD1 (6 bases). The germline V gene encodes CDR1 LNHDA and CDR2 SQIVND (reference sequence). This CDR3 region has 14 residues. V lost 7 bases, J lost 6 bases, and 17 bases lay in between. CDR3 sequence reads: CASKNDRSGDTQYF. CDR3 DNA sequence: TGTGCCAGTAAGAACGACAGGAGTGGGGATACGCAGTATTTT. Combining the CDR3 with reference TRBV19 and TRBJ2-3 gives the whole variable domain DGGITQSPKYLFRKEGQNVTLSCEQNLNHDAMYWYRQDPGQGLRLIYYSQIVNDFQKGDIAEGYSVSREKKESFPLTVTSAQKNPTAFYLCASKNDRSGDTQYFGPGTRLTVL.

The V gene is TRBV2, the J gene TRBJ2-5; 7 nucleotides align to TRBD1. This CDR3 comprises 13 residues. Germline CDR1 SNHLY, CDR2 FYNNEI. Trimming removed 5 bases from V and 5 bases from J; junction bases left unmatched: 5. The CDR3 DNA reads TGTGCCAGCAGTTTACAGGGGCGGGAGACCCAGTACTTC. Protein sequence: CASSLQGRETQYF.

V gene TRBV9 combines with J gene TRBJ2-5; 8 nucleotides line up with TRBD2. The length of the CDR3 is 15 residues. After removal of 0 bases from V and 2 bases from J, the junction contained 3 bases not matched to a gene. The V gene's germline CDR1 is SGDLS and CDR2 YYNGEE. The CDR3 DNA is TGTGCCAGCAGCGTAGATGGGACTAGGCAAGAGACCCAGTACTTC. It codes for CASSVDGTRQETQYF.

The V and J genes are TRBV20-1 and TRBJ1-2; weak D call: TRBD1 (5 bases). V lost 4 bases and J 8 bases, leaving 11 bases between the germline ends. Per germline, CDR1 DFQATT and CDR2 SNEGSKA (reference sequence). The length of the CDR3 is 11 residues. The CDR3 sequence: CSATGGSGYTF. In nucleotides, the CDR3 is TGCAGTGCTACCGGGGGATCAGGCTACACCTTC.

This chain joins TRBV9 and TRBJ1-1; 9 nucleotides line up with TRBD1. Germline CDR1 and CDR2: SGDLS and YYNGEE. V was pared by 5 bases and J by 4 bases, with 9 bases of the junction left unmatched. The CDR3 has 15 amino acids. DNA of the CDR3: TGTGCCAGCAGAGCCGGGACAGGGAGGCGCACTGAAGCTTTCTTT. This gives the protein CASRAGTGRRTEAFF.

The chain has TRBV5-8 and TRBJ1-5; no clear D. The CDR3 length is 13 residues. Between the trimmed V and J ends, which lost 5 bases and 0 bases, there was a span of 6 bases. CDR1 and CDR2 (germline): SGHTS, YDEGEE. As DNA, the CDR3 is TGTGCCAGCAGTCCCTCTAGCAATCAGCCCCAGCATTTT. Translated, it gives CASSPSSNQPQHF.

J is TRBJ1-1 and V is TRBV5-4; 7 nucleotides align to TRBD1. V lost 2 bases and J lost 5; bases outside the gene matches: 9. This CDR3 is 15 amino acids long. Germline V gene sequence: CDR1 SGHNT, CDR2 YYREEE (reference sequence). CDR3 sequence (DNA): TGTGCCAGCAGCTTCGCCACAGGGGCGGGGACTGAAGCTTTCTTT. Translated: CASSFATGAGTEAFF.

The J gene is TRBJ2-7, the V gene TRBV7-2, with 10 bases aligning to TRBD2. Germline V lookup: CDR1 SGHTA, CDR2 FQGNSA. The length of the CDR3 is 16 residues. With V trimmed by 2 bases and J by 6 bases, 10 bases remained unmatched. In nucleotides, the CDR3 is TGTGCCAGCAGCTTAACCGGTGTAGCGGGAGGTGGCGAGCAGTACTTC. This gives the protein CASSLTGVAGGGEQYF.

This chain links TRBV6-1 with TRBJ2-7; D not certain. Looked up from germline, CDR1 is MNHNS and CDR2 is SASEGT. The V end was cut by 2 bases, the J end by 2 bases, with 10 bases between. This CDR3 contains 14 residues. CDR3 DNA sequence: TGTGCCAGCAGTGAAAACCACGAGGCCTACGAGCAGTACTTC. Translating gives CASSENHEAYEQYF.

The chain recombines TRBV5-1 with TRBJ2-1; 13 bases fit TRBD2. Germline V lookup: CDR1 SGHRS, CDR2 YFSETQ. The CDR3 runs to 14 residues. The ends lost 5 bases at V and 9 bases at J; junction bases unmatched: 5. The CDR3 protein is CASSSGLAGTEQFF. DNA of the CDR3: TGCGCCAGCAGTTCGGGACTAGCGGGAACTGAGCAGTTCTTC.

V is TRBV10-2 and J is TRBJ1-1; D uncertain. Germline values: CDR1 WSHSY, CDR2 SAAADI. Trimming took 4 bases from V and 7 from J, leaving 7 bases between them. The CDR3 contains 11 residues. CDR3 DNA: TGCGCCAGCAGTGGGGGAGGTGAAGCTTTCTTT. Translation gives CASSGGGEAFF.

CDR3 sequence (DNA): TGTGCCACCAGCAGAGGACAGGGGGGCACCGGGGAGCTGTTTTTT. As protein: CATSRGQGGTGELFF. The gene calls are TRBV15 and TRBJ2-2, with 9 bases lining up with TRBD1. CDR1 and CDR2 (germline): LNHNV, YYDKDF (reference sequence). The CDR3 is made up of 15 amino acids. V dropped 1 base and J dropped 4; count of bases not matched to a gene: 1.

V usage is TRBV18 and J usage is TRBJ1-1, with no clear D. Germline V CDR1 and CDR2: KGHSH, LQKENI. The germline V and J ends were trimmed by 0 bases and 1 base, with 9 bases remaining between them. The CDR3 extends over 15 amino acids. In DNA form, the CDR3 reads TGTGCCAGCTCACCACCGAGTACTTCGAACACTGAAGCTTTCTTT. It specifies CASSPPSTSNTEAFF.

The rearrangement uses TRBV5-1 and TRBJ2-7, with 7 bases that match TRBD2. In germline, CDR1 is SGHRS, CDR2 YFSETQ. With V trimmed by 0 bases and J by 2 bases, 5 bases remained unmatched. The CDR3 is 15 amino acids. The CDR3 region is CASSLVPGGAYEQYF. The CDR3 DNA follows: TGCGCCAGCAGCTTGGTGCCGGGAGGCGCCTACGAGCAGTACTTC.